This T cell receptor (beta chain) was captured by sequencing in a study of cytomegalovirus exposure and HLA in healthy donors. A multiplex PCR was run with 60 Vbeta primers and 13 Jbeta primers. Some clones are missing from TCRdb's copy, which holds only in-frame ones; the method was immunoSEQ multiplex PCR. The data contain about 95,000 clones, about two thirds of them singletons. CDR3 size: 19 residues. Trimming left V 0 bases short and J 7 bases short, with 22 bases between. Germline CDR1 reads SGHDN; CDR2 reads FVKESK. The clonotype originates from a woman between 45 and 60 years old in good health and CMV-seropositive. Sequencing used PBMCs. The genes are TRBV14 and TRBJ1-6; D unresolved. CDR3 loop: CASSQDLGPTWRFNSPLHF. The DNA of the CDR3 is TGTGCCAGCAGCCAAGATTTAGGACCTACCTGGAGGTTCAATTCACCCCTCCACTTT. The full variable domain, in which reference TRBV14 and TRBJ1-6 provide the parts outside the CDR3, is EAGVTQFPSHSVIEKGQTVTLRCDPISGHDNLYWYRRVMGKEIKFLLHFVKESKQDESGMPNNRFLAERTGGTYSTLKVQPAELEDSGVYFCASSQDLGPTWRFNSPLHFGNGTRLTVT.